The 12 T cell receptor beta chains listed next were all sequenced from one sample in a study of shared clonotypes between healthy human individuals. Clones were read by immunoSEQ multiplex PCR, and TCRdb kept only the in-frame ones, dropping some. The repertoire holds some 2,500,000 clones, around 92% seen once, with 0.3% to 0.4% in the top ten. Input material: naive CD4+ T cells from PBMCs. As for subset: CD45RA+ positively selected. Receptors originate from a man between 18 and 35 years old in good health. Some clones in this sample may be carry-over from other donors' samples.

V usage is TRBV29-1 and J usage is TRBJ2-3; weak D call: TRBD1 (5 bases). There are 15 residues in the CDR3. Germline V CDR1 and CDR2: SQVTM, ANQGSEA. Trimming stripped 3 bases from V and 6 bases from J, with 19 bases between. The CDR3 sequence: CSVDLQERRKDTQYF. The CDR3, as DNA: TGCAGCGTTGATTTACAGGAGCGTAGGAAGGATACGCAGTATTTT.

The V and J genes are TRBV10-3 and TRBJ2-6, with TRBD1 identical over 9 bases. Germline CDR1 reads ENHRY; CDR2 reads SYGVKD. This CDR3 has 16 residues. V trimming: 6 bases; J trimming: 3 bases; junction bases outside the gene matches: 6. The CDR3 loop is CAISVDRGGGANVLTF. For the CDR3, the DNA is TGTGCCATCAGCGTGGACAGGGGTGGTGGGGCCAACGTCCTGACTTTC.

V gene TRBV28 combines with J gene TRBJ1-2; D is unclear. CDR3 length: 13 residues. Trimming stripped 6 bases from V and 4 bases from J, with 12 bases between. CDR1 MDHEN and CDR2 SYDVKM come from the germline V gene. In DNA, the CDR3 is TGTGCCAGCAGGACCTCGGGTTCCTATGGCTACACCTTC. Protein product: CASRTSGSYGYTF.

The rearrangement uses TRBV5-1 and TRBJ2-7; D may be TRBD2 (5 bases). CDR1 and CDR2 from the germline V gene are SGHRS and YFSETQ. Deletions cut 3 bases from V and 6 bases from J, with 16 bases between. The CDR3 consists of 14 residues. CDR3 in amino acids: CASSSGEPLGEQYF. DNA for the CDR3: TGCGCCAGCAGCTCTGGGGAGCCGTTGGGCGAGCAGTACTTC. Full variable domain (missing parts from reference TRBV5-1 and TRBJ2-7): KAGVTQTPRYLIKTRGQQVTLSCSPISGHRSVSWYQQTPGQGLQFLFEYFSETQRNKGNFPGRFSGRQFSNSRSEMNVSTLELGDSALYLCASSSGEPLGEQYFGPGTRLTVT.

Points on this clone: Additional DNA sequences in this sample encode the identical CDR3. The V and J genes are TRBV9 and TRBJ2-5, with 13 bases lining up with TRBD2. Per the germline V gene, CDR1 is SGDLS and CDR2 is YYNGEE. Losses at the gene ends were 3 bases for V and 4 bases for J; bases not matched to a gene: 3. There are 15 residues in the CDR3. The CDR3 DNA follows: TGTGCCAGCAGCGCTGGACTAGCGGGAGTAGAGACCCAGTACTTC. Translation: CASSAGLAGVETQYF.

The V and J genes are TRBV7-3 and TRBJ1-2; unclear D gene. The CDR3 contains 13 residues. The V end lost 2 bases, the J end lost 4 bases, and 8 bases lay between the germline ends. CDR1 and CDR2 (germline): SGHTA, FQGTGA. The chain's CDR3 is CASSLGLGYGYTF. The CDR3 DNA sequence: TGTGCCAGCAGCTTAGGGCTTGGCTATGGCTACACCTTC.

In its sample, this clone was seen once. V usage is TRBV11-2 and J usage is TRBJ2-7; TRBD2 is a possible D gene (6 bases). This CDR3 is built from 15 residues. V was cut by 3 bases and J by 0 bases, with 12 bases left in between. Germline V gives CDR1 SGHAT, CDR2 FQNNGV. The DNA of the CDR3 is TGTGCCAGCAGCTTCTTGGGAGGTAGCTCCTACGAGCAGTACTTC. Translating it yields CASSFLGGSSYEQYF. Supplemented by reference TRBV11-2 and TRBJ2-7, the full variable domain reads EAGVAQSPRYKIIEKRQSVAFWCNPISGHATLYWYQQILGQGPKLLIQFQNNGVVDDSQLPKDRFSAERLKGVDSTLKIQPAKLEDSAVYLCASSFLGGSSYEQYFGPGTRLTVT.

V is TRBV6-5 and J is TRBJ2-5; no reliable D call. TRBJ2-7 explains the end of the DNA better; the J call may be wrong. This CDR3 has 11 amino acids. Per the germline V gene, CDR1 is MNHEY and CDR2 is SVGAGI. The DNA for the CDR3 is TGTGCCAGCACCTACGGTGGCGAGCAGTACTTC. Translated: CASTYGGEQYF.

The gene calls are TRBV9 and TRBJ1-2, with D perhaps TRBD1 (5 bases). The CDR3 has 15 amino acids. The germline V gene encodes CDR1 SGDLS and CDR2 YYNGEE. Trimming cost V 2 bases and J 8 bases, with 19 bases left between them. CDR3 nucleotide sequence: TGTGCCAGCAGCGTGTCCGACGGACCTCAGGGAGGCTACACCTTC. Residues: CASSVSDGPQGGYTF.

In the case of this clone: Other DNA sequences in this specimen translate into the identical CDR3. V and J are TRBV9 and TRBJ2-1; 7 bases match TRBD2. The length of the CDR3 is 14 residues. Losses at the gene ends were 3 bases for V and 1 base for J; bases not matched to a gene: 1. Germline V CDR1 and CDR2: SGDLS, YYNGEE. The CDR3 here is CASSAGGSYNEQFF. The CDR3 DNA follows: TGTGCCAGCAGCGCGGGAGGTTCCTACAATGAGCAGTTCTTC.

V and J are TRBV18 and TRBJ2-7; 7 bases align to TRBD2. The CDR3 sequence is 14 residues long. Germline V gene lookup returns CDR1 KGHSH and CDR2 LQKENI. V lost 5 bases, J lost 6 bases, and 10 bases stayed unmatched. The CDR3 sequence is CASSAGTTGGEQYF. The CDR3 DNA is TGTGCCAGCTCAGCCGGGACGACGGGGGGCGAGCAGTACTTC.

The chain employs TRBV29-1 and TRBJ1-2; perhaps TRBD1 as D (5 bases). The CDR3 runs 14 residues. Trimming pared 1 base from V and 2 bases from J, leaving 11 bases between. Germline loops: CDR1 SQVTM, CDR2 ANQGSEA. The CDR3 DNA sequence: TGCAGCGTTGAAGGTCAGGGATCCAACTATGGCTACACCTTC. This sequence encodes CSVEGQGSNYGYTF. Full variable domain (missing parts from reference TRBV29-1 and TRBJ1-2): SAVISQKPSRDICQRGTSLTIQCQVDSQVTMMFWYRQQPGQSLTLIATANQGSEATYESGFVIDKFPISRPNLTFSTLTVSNMSPEDSSIYLCSVEGQGSNYGYTFGSGTRLTVV.